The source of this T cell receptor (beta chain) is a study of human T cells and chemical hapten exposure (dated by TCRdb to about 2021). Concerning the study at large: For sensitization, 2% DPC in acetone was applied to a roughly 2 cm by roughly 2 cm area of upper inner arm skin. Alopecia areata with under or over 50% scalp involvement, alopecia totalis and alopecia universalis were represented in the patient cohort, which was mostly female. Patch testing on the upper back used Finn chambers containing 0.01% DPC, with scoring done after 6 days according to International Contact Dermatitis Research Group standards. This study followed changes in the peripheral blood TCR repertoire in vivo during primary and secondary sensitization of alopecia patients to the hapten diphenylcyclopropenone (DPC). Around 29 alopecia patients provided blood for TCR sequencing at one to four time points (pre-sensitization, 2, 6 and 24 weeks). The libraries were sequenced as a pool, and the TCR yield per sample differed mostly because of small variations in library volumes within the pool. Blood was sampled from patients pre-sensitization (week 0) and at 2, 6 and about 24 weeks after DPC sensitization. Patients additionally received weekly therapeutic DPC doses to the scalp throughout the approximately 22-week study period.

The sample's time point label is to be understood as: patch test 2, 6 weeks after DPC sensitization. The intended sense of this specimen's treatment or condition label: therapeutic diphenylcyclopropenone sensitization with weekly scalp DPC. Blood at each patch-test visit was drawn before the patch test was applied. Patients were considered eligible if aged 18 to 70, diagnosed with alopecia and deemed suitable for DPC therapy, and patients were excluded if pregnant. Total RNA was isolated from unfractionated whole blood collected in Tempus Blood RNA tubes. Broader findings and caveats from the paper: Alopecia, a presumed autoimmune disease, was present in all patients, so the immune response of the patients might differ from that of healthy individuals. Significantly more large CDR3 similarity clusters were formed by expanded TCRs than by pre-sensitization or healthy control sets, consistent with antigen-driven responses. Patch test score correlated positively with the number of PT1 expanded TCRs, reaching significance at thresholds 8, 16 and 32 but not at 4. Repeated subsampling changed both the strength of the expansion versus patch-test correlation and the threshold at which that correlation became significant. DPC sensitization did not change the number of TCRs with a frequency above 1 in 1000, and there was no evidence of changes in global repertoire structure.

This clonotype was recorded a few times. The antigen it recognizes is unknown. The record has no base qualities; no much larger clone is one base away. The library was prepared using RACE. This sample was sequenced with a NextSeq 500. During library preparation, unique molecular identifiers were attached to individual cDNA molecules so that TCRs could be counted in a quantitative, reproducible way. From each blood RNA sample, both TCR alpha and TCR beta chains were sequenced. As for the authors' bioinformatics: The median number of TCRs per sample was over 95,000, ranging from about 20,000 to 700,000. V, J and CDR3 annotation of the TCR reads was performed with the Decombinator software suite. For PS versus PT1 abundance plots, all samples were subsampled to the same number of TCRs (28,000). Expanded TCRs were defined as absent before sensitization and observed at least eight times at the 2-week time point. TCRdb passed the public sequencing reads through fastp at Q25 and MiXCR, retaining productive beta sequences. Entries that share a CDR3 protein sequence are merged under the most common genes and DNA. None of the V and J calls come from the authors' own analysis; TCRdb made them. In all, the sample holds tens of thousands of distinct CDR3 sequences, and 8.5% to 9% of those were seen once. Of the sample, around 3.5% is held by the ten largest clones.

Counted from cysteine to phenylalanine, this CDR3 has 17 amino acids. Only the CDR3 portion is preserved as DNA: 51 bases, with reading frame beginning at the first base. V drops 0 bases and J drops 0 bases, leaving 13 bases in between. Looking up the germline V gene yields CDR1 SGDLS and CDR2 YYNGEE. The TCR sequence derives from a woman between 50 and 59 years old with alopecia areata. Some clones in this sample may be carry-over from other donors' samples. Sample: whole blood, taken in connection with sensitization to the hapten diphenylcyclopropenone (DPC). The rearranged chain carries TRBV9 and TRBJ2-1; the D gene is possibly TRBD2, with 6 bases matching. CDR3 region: CASSVGGAGRSYNEQFF. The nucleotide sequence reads TGTGCCAGCAGCGTAGGAGGGGCGGGACGCTCCTACAATGAGCAGTTCTTC.